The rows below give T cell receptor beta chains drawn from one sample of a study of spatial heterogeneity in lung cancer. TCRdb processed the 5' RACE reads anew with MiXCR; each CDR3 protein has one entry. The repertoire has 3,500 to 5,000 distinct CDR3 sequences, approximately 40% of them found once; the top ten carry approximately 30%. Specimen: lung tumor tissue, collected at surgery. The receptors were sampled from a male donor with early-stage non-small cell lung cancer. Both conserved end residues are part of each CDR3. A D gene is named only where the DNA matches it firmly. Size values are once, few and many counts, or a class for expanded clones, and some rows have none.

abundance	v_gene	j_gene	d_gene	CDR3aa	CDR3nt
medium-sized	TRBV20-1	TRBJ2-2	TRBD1	CSAGSRDRTGELFF	TGCAGTGCGGGGTCCCGGGACAGAACCGGGGAGCTGTTTTTT
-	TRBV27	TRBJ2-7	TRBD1	CASSSDRGLYEQYF	TGTGCCAGCAGTTCGGACAGGGGGCTCTACGAGCAGTACTTC
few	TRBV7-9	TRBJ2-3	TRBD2	CASSLASGGTDTQYF	TGTGCCAGCAGCTTAGCTAGCGGGGGCACAGATACGCAGTATTTT
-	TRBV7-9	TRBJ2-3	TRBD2	CASSFAAGGPSTDTQYF	TGTGCCAGCAGCTTCGCAGCGGGGGGGCCTAGCACAGATACGCAGTATTTT
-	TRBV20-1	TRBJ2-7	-	CSVQNPGGGDEQYF	TGCAGTGTCCAGAACCCCGGGGGAGGCGACGAGCAGTACTTC
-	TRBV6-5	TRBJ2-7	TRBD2	CASRPISGGATYEQYF	TGTGCCAGCAGGCCTATTAGCGGGGGCGCGACCTACGAGCAGTACTTC
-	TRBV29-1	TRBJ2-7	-	CSVEDGGIYEQYF	TGCAGCGTTGAAGACGGGGGAATCTACGAGCAGTACTTC
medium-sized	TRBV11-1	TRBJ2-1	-	CASSLAGYTYNEQFF	TGTGCCAGCAGCTTAGCCGGTTATACCTACAATGAGCAGTTCTTC
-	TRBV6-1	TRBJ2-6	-	CASSEWGLRISGANVLTF	TGTGCCAGCAGTGAGTGGGGGCTCAGAATCTCTGGGGCCAACGTCCTGACTTTC
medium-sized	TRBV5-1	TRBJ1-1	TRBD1	CASSRAGTGDRGTEAFF	TGCGCCAGCAGCCGTGCCGGGACAGGGGACAGGGGCACTGAAGCTTTCTTT
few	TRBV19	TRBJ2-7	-	CASKRQDTSTYEQYF	TGTGCCAGCAAGCGTCAGGACACCTCTACCTACGAGCAGTACTTC
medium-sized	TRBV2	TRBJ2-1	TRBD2	CASSRTLAGSYNEQFF	TGTGCCAGCAGCCGCACACTAGCGGGAAGCTACAATGAGCAGTTCTTC
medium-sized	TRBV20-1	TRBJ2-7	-	CSAGDDGSYEQYF	TGCAGTGCTGGGGATGACGGGTCCTACGAGCAGTACTTC
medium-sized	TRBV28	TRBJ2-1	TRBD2	CASSETSGVEIYNEQFF	TGTGCCAGCAGCGAGACTAGCGGGGTAGAGATATACAATGAGCAGTTCTTC
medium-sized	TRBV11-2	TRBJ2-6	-	CASNKMSTGANVLTF	TGTGCCAGCAACAAGATGAGCACCGGGGCCAACGTCCTGACTTTC
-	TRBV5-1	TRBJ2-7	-	CASSITGNEQYF	TGCGCCAGCAGCATCACAGGAAACGAGCAGTACTTC
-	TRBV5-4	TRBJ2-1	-	CASSLGTLSFSYNEQFF	TGTGCCAGCAGCTTGGGGACCCTCTCTTTCTCCTACAATGAGCAGTTCTTC
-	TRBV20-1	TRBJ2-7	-	CSAGAPTTSGEQYF	TGCAGTGCTGGGGCCCCGACGACAAGCGGTGAGCAGTACTTC
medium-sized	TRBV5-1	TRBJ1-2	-	CASSGSGGYTF	TGCGCCAGCAGCGGGTCTGGTGGCTACACCTTC
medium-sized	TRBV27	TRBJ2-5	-	CASRRRGVQETQYF	TGTGCCAGCAGACGTAGGGGGGTCCAAGAGACCCAGTACTTC
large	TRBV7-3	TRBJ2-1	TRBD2	CASTPSGSNEQFF	TGTGCCAGCACTCCAAGCGGGAGCAATGAGCAGTTCTTC
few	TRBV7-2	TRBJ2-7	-	CASSKSPASYEQYF	TGTGCCAGCAGCAAATCCCCCGCTTCCTACGAGCAGTACTTC
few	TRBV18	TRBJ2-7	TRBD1	CASSPRPGQTEQYF	TGTGCCAGCTCCCCTAGACCGGGACAGACCGAGCAGTACTTC
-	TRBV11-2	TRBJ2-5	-	CASSLGTGTYYQETQYF	TGTGCCAGCAGCTTAGGGACCGGGACATACTACCAAGAGACCCAGTACTTC
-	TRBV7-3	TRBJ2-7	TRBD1	CASGTGTGAYEQYF	TGTGCCAGCGGAACCGGGACAGGGGCCTACGAGCAGTACTTC
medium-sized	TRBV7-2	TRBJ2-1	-	CASSSGLRGGYNEQFF	TGTGCCAGCAGCTCAGGACTCAGGGGAGGCTACAATGAGCAGTTCTTC
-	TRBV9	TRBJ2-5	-	CASSATSAYQETQYF	TGTGCCAGCAGCGCCACTAGTGCGTACCAAGAGACCCAGTACTTC
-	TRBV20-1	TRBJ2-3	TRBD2	CSARLAGALDTQYF	TGCAGTGCTCGACTAGCGGGGGCTCTAGATACGCAGTATTTT
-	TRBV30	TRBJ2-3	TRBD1	CAWSAIWDRGTDTQYF	TGTGCCTGGAGTGCAATTTGGGACAGGGGAACAGATACGCAGTATTTT
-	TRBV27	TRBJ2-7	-	CARRGRNEQYF	TGTGCAAGGAGGGGGCGAAACGAGCAGTACTTC
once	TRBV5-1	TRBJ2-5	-	CASSTQMDVDQETQYF	TGCGCCAGCAGCACACAAATGGACGTGGACCAAGAGACCCAGTACTTC
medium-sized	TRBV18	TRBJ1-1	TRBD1	CASSPPVGSGQGVGTEAFF	TGTGCCAGCTCACCACCCGTGGGATCAGGACAGGGAGTCGGTACTGAAGCTTTCTTT
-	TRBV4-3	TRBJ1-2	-	CASSQETGRVYGYTF	TGCGCCAGCAGCCAAGAAACGGGCAGGGTCTATGGCTACACCTTC
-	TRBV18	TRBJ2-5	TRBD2	CASSKEAGGAYQETQYF	TGTGCCAGCTCAAAGGAGGCCGGGGGGGCGTACCAAGAGACCCAGTACTTC